This section outlines one T cell receptor beta chain sequence together with its context. No antigen is known for it. Germline values: CDR1 SGHNT, CDR2 YYREEE (reference sequence). Deletions cut 4 bases from V and 2 bases from J, with 19 bases between. The length of the CDR3 is 16 residues. The data originate from a study of shared clonotypes between healthy human individuals. Study findings and constraints: Clonotype sharing among donors likely depends on sequencing depth.

For each subset, genomic DNA was distributed in equal portions over several immunoSEQ plates. Produced via immunoSEQ multiplex PCR; TCRdb's table is partial and in-frame only. This sample carries around 550,000 clones, approximately 95% of them seen once, and the ten largest clones take over 0.09%. Naive CD8 cells lacked CD45RO, underwent positive selection for CCR7 and left out terminally differentiated effector memory CD45RA+ cells. The sample comprised naive CD8+ T cells sorted from blood. The receptor was isolated from a woman in her 30s in good health. This chain connects TRBV5-4 to TRBJ2-7; D may match TRBD1 or TRBD2 (5 bases each). This chain's CDR3 is CASSTFQGGGTYEQYF. The CDR3, as DNA: TGTGCCAGCAGCACTTTCCAGGGTGGGGGAACCTACGAGCAGTACTTC. The entire variable domain, with the rest obtained from reference TRBV5-4 and TRBJ2-7, is as follows: ETGVTQSPTHLIKTRGQQVTLRCSSQSGHNTVSWYQQALGQGPQFIFQYYREEENGRGNFPPRFSGLQFPNYSSELNVNALELDDSALYLCASSTFQGGGTYEQYFGPGTRLTVT.